The 22 T cell receptor beta chains presented below share a single source sample, sequenced in a study of blood T cell repertoires in COVID-19. Sequencing used immunoSEQ multiplex PCR; TCRdb keeps in-frame clones, though not all of them. Among over 65,000 clones listed, around 80% were seen once. Material for sequencing was peripheral blood. The receptor set was obtained from a man in his 60s with COVID-19, enrolled during active disease.

This clone was observed many times. V usage is TRBV5-6 and J usage is TRBJ1-1; D remains unclear. CDR3 size: 13 residues. V gave up 5 bases and J gave up 0 bases, with 8 bases separating them. CDR1 SGHDT and CDR2 YYEEEE come from the germline V gene. The CDR3 loop reads CASSFFLNTEAFF. DNA of the CDR3: TGTGCCAGCAGTTTCTTCCTGAACACTGAAGCTTTCTTT.

On this clone itself: Mismatch with germline at one junction end may stem from a read error. This sequence joins TRBV29-1 and TRBJ2-1, with 8 bases aligning to TRBD2. Germline lookup yields CDR1 SQVTM and CDR2 ANQGSEA. The CDR3 sequence is 16 residues long. The CDR3: CSAESTASGQYNEQFF. In nucleotides, the CDR3 is TGCAGCGCTGAATCTACGGCTAGCGGGCAGTACAATGAGCAGTTCTTC.

The chain uses TRBV2 and TRBJ1-6; possible D gene TRBD1, 6 bases. V was cut by 6 bases and J by 10 bases, with 16 bases left in between. The CDR3 has 14 amino acids. CDR1 SNHLY and CDR2 FYNNEI come from the germline V gene. CDR3 sequence (DNA): TGTGCCAGCAGCCTGGACAGAGTCGGCTCACCCCTCCACTTT. This codes for CASSLDRVGSPLHF.

The chain links TRBV2 to TRBJ1-2; no firm D call. V was clipped by 7 bases and J by 1 base, with 16 bases between them. CDR1 SNHLY and CDR2 FYNNEI come from the germline V gene. The CDR3 runs to 15 residues. The CDR3 DNA sequence: TGTGCCAGCATCTCGCTGAGAGACTTTAACTATGGCTACACCTTC. This gives the protein CASISLRDFNYGYTF.

The chain has TRBV4-1 and TRBJ2-7, with 12 bases identical to TRBD2. Germline CDR1 reads MGHRA; CDR2 reads YSYEKL. J gave up 6 bases and V 2 bases, and 5 bases lay outside the gene matches. The CDR3 has 15 amino acids. CDR3 loop: CASSQPTSGGLEQYF. The CDR3 nucleotides are TGCGCCAGCAGCCAACCCACTAGCGGGGGGCTCGAGCAGTACTTC.

This clone was found a few times. The rearrangement links TRBV5-4 to TRBJ1-6; D unclear. The CDR3 spans 13 residues. Germline V lookup: CDR1 SGHNT, CDR2 YYREEE (reference sequence). V was pared by 0 bases and J by 8 bases, with 6 bases between. CDR3 nucleotide sequence: TGTGCCAGCAGCTTGGGTACAGATTCACCCCTCCACTTT. It is translated as CASSLGTDSPLHF.

DNA of the CDR3: TGTGCCAGTAGTATAGAAGGGTACAGGGCTAATCAGCCCCAGCATTTT. The encoded protein is CASSIEGYRANQPQHF. The J gene is TRBJ1-5, the V gene TRBV19, with D possibly TRBD1 on 6 matching bases. CDR1 is LNHDA and CDR2 is SQIVND in the germline V gene (reference sequence). The V end was cut by 0 bases, the J end by 4 bases, with 13 bases between. The CDR3 contains 16 residues. Using reference TRBV19 and TRBJ1-5 for the parts outside the CDR3, the full variable domain is DGGITQSPKYLFRKEGQNVTLSCEQNLNHDAMYWYRQDPGQGLRLIYYSQIVNDFQKGDIAEGYSVSREKKESFPLTVTSAQKNPTAFYLCASSIEGYRANQPQHFGDGTRLSIL.

The rearrangement links TRBV3-1 (or the pseudogene TRBV3-2) to TRBJ2-7; perhaps TRBD1 as D (6 bases). The CDR3 covers 16 residues. In germline, CDR1 is LGHDT, CDR2 YNNKEL (reference sequence). Between the trimmed V and J ends, which lost 1 base and 2 bases, there was a span of 15 bases. CDR3 bases: TGTGCCAGCAGCCAAGCCAAAATCGAGGGGGCCTACGAGCAGTACTTC. This translates into CASSQAKIEGAYEQYF.

CDR3 sequence (DNA): TGTGCCAGCTCACCCGACAGGGCAGTGGGGGAGCAGTACTTC. Protein: CASSPDRAVGEQYF. V gene TRBV18 combines with J gene TRBJ2-7, with TRBD1 matching over 7 bases. This CDR3 spans 14 amino acids. Germline assignment: CDR1 KGHSH and CDR2 LQKENI. V lost 3 bases, J lost 7 bases, and 9 bases stayed unmatched. Full variable domain (rest looked up from reference TRBV18 and TRBJ2-7): NAGVMQNPRHLVRRRGQEARLRCSPMKGHSHVYWYRQLPEEGLKFMVYLQKENIIDESGMPKERFSAEFPKEGPSILRIQQVVRGDSAAYFCASSPDRAVGEQYFGPGTRLTVT.

This chain connects TRBV6-6 to TRBJ1-5; 8 bases agree with TRBD1. The CDR3 covers 16 residues. V shed 2 bases and J 0 bases; nucleotides not matched to a gene: 3. Germline CDR1 MNHNY, CDR2 SVGAGI (reference sequence). The CDR3 region has the DNA TGTGCCAGCAGTTACCCACAGGGGGTTAGCAATCAGCCCCAGCATTTT. This translates into CASSYPQGVSNQPQHF.

The table lists this clone with a few counts. The chain recombines TRBV4-2 with TRBJ2-5; TRBD2 aligns across 9 bases. CDR3 length equals 15 residues. Germline V gives CDR1 LGHNA, CDR2 YNFKEQ. J was trimmed by 5 bases and V by 1 base; bases with no gene match: 5. CDR3 amino acids: CASSQASGVGETQYF. In DNA, the CDR3 is TGTGCCAGCAGCCAAGCTAGCGGGGTGGGGGAGACCCAGTACTTC.

The CDR3 here is CASSEAPNTGELFF. CDR3 DNA: TGTGCCAGCAGTGAGGCCCCGAACACCGGGGAGCTGTTTTTT. The chain has TRBV6-4 and TRBJ2-2; D is ambiguous. This CDR3 comprises 14 residues. Trimming shortened V by 3 bases and J by 0 bases, and 5 bases separated the two germline ends. In germline, CDR1 is MRHNA, CDR2 SNTAGT.

V gene TRBV11-3 combines with J gene TRBJ2-3; possibly TRBD1 for D (6 bases). The CDR3 spans 15 residues. Trimming stripped 5 bases from V and 1 base from J, with 13 bases between. Germline CDR1 is SGHNT and CDR2 is YENEEA. CDR3 sequence: CASSRRGSGTDTQYF. CDR3 bases: TGTGCCAGCAGCCGCAGGGGATCGGGCACAGATACGCAGTATTTT.

Details on this clone: Other nucleotide sequences from this sample produce the same CDR3. The gene calls are TRBV18 and TRBJ2-3; TRBD1 is a possible D gene (6 bases). CDR1 is KGHSH, CDR2 LQKENI, per germline. The V and J ends lost 3 bases and 0 bases respectively, with 7 bases between them. This CDR3 has 14 amino acids. This chain's CDR3 is CASSPDSSTDTQYF. In DNA form, the CDR3 reads TGTGCCAGCTCACCGGACAGCAGCACAGATACGCAGTATTTT.

V and J are TRBV2 and TRBJ1-3; D gene ambiguous. CDR3 length: 13 residues. The V end lost 2 bases, the J end lost 4 bases, and 6 bases lay between the germline ends. Germline lookup yields CDR1 SNHLY and CDR2 FYNNEI. The CDR3 coding sequence is TGTGCCAGCAGTGAAATAGAAGGAAACACCATATATTTT. Amino acid sequence: CASSEIEGNTIYF.

The rearrangement uses TRBV27 and TRBJ2-7, with D maybe TRBD1 (6 bases). Germline assignment: CDR1 MNHEY and CDR2 SMNVEV (reference sequence). The CDR3 totals 15 residues. V lost 5 bases, J lost 3 bases, and 17 bases lay in between. CDR3 in DNA: TGTGCCAGCAGTCGTAGAGGGGGTAACTTCTACGAGCAGTACTTC. It translates to CASSRRGGNFYEQYF.

The V call is TRBV5-4, the J call TRBJ2-5; TRBD2 matches at 9 bases. From germline, CDR1 is SGHNT and CDR2 YYREEE (reference sequence). CDR3 length: 18 amino acids. Trimming took 2 bases from V and 2 from J; bases not matched to a gene: 13. The CDR3 loop is CASSFRGRGYNWQETQYF. CDR3 coding DNA: TGTGCCAGCAGCTTTCGCGGGAGGGGTTATAATTGGCAAGAGACCCAGTACTTC.

The gene calls are TRBV3-1 (or the pseudogene TRBV3-2) and TRBJ2-1, with 15 bases identical to TRBD2. Germline CDR1 reads LGHDT; CDR2 reads YNNKEL (reference sequence). The CDR3 covers 18 residues. The ends lost 0 bases at V and 4 bases at J; junction bases unmatched: 4. CDR3 DNA: TGTGCCAGCAGCCAAGATTACGGGACTAGCGGGGGGTACAATGAGCAGTTCTTC. Protein sequence: CASSQDYGTSGGYNEQFF.

The chain combines TRBV2 with TRBJ2-5, with TRBD2 matching over 10 bases. The CDR3 is made up of 17 amino acids. V trimming: 3 bases; J trimming: 1 base; junction bases outside the gene matches: 8. Germline V CDR1 and CDR2: SNHLY, FYNNEI. The CDR3 loop reads CASSEFIAGGSQETQYF. Written as DNA, the CDR3 is TGTGCCAGCAGTGAGTTCATAGCGGGGGGTTCCCAAGAGACCCAGTACTTC.

This clone was observed a handful of times. The chain couples TRBV7-3 to TRBJ1-6; the D gene is possibly TRBD1 (6 bases). This CDR3 has 15 residues. Germline V CDR1 and CDR2: SGHTA, FQGTGA. Trimming left V 5 bases short and J 7 bases short, with 15 bases between. The CDR3 region has the DNA TGTGCCAGCAGCGCCCCGGGACACTCGAATTCACCCCTCCACTTT. It is translated as CASSAPGHSNSPLHF.

This clone was counted between two and nine times. V is TRBV5-5 and J is TRBJ2-3, with D perhaps TRBD1 (7 bases). Germline V gene lookup returns CDR1 SGHKS and CDR2 YYEKEE (reference sequence). The CDR3 loop spans 15 amino acids. V lost 0 bases and J 4 bases, leaving 12 bases between the germline ends. The CDR3 DNA reads as TGTGCCAGCAGCTTGGGGAGGGGGCAATCAGATACGCAGTATTTT. It yields the protein CASSLGRGQSDTQYF. Full variable domain (remainder filled in from reference TRBV5-5 and TRBJ2-3): DAGVTQSPTHLIKTRGQQVTLRCSPISGHKSVSWYQQVLGQGPQFIFQYYEKEERGRGNFPDRFSARQFPNYSSELNVNALLLGDSALYLCASSLGRGQSDTQYFGPGTRLTVL.

There are a few counts of this clone. The CDR3 loop is CACFRDRALGSGANVLTF. The CDR3 DNA is TGTGCCTGCTTCCGGGACAGGGCCTTAGGCTCTGGGGCCAACGTCCTGACTTTC. The V call is TRBV30, the J call TRBJ2-6; 9 bases are shared with TRBD1. The CDR3 covers 18 residues. Germline V gene lookup returns CDR1 GTSNPN and CDR2 SVGIG (reference sequence). V shed 6 bases and J 0 bases; nucleotides not matched to a gene: 12.